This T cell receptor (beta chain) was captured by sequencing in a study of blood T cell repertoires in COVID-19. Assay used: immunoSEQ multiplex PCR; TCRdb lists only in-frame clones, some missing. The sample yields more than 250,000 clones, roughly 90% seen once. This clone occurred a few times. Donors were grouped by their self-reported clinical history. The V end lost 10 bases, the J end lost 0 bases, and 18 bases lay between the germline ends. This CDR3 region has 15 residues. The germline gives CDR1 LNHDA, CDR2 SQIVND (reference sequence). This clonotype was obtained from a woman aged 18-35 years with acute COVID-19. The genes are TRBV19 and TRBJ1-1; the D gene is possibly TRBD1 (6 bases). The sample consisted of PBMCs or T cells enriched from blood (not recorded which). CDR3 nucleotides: TGTGCCACCGGAATACAGGGAGCCGTGAACACTGAAGCTTTCTTT. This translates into CATGIQGAVNTEAFF. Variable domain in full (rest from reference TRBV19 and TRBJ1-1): DGGITQSPKYLFRKEGQNVTLSCEQNLNHDAMYWYRQDPGQGLRLIYYSQIVNDFQKGDIAEGYSVSREKKESFPLTVTSAQKNPTAFYLCATGIQGAVNTEAFFGQGTRLTVV.